These T cell receptor beta chains were read from a single sample in a study of blood T cells in healthy people across ages. TCRdb re-analysed the 5' RACE reads in MiXCR, keeping a single row per CDR3 protein. The table records about 720,000 distinct CDR3 sequences, approximately 25% of them present only once. This sample also belongs to another study, concerning T cells of mothers and their children.

Sequenced input: blood. The receptors come from a boy aged 5-17 years in good health. The CDR3 runs from the conserved cysteine through the conserved F or W. The order of the fields is V gene, J gene, D gene, clone size, CDR3 DNA, CDR3 protein. A D gene is named only where the DNA matches it firmly. Only part of the rows carry a size: once, few, many, or a class if the clone is expanded.

v_gene: TRBV20-1
j_gene: TRBJ2-3
d_gene: TRBD2
abundance: few
CDR3nt: TGCAGTGTCGATCCGGGACTAGCGGGATCTAGCACAGATGCGCAGTATTTT
CDR3aa: CSVDPGLAGSSTDAQYF

v_gene: TRBV4-3
j_gene: TRBJ2-7
d_gene: .
abundance: .
CDR3nt: TGCGCCAGCAGCCCAGGTGGAGGGGCGCAAGAGCAGTACTTC
CDR3aa: CASSPGGGAQEQYF

v_gene: TRBV6-5
j_gene: TRBJ2-2
d_gene: .
abundance: few
CDR3nt: TGTGCCAGCAGCCCTCGACAGCTAGTCACCGGGGAGCTGTTTTTT
CDR3aa: CASSPRQLVTGELFF

v_gene: TRBV7-2
j_gene: TRBJ2-3
d_gene: TRBD2
abundance: .
CDR3nt: TGTGCCAGCAGCTTAGCCTACTTAGCGGGAGTGGGCACAGATACGCAGTATTTT
CDR3aa: CASSLAYLAGVGTDTQYF

v_gene: TRBV12-3/TRBV12-4
j_gene: TRBJ2-5
d_gene: TRBD1
abundance: few
CDR3nt: TGTGCCAGCAGTTTGGTGGGACAGGGTATAGAGACCCAGTACTTC
CDR3aa: CASSLVGQGIETQYF

v_gene: TRBV10-3
j_gene: TRBJ2-7
d_gene: .
abundance: few
CDR3nt: TGTGCCATCAGTGAGAAGGGCAAGGTGCCTGCCTACGAGCAGTACTTC
CDR3aa: CAISEKGKVPAYEQYF

v_gene: TRBV14
j_gene: TRBJ2-1
d_gene: .
abundance: .
CDR3nt: TGTGCCAGCAGCTCAGGGGTAATGGGGCAGTTCTTC
CDR3aa: CASSSGVMGQFF

v_gene: TRBV12-3/TRBV12-4
j_gene: TRBJ2-5
d_gene: TRBD1
abundance: .
CDR3nt: TGTGCCAGCAGTCAGACAGGGCAATTAGAGACCCAGTACTTC
CDR3aa: CASSQTGQLETQYF

v_gene: TRBV29-1
j_gene: TRBJ2-3
d_gene: .
abundance: few
CDR3nt: TGCAGCGTGGGGCAAATGCACACAGATACGCAGTATTTT
CDR3aa: CSVGQMHTDTQYF

v_gene: TRBV2
j_gene: TRBJ1-2
d_gene: TRBD1
abundance: few
CDR3nt: TGTGCCAGCAGAAGGACAGGCAATAACTATGGCTACACCTTC
CDR3aa: CASRRTGNNYGYTF

v_gene: TRBV18
j_gene: TRBJ2-7
d_gene: .
abundance: few
CDR3nt: TGTGCCAGCTCACCATCAGTAGGGGAGTTCTACGAGCAGTACTTC
CDR3aa: CASSPSVGEFYEQYF

v_gene: TRBV27
j_gene: TRBJ2-1
d_gene: TRBD1
abundance: .
CDR3nt: TGTGCCAGCAGCCTGAATTGGGACAGGGTAAATTATGAGCAGTTCTTC
CDR3aa: CASSLNWDRVNYEQFF

v_gene: TRBV5-1
j_gene: TRBJ1-5
d_gene: .
abundance: few
CDR3nt: TGCGCCAGCAGCTTTTCGGGCGCAGCCAATCAGCCCCAGCATTTT
CDR3aa: CASSFSGAANQPQHF

v_gene: TRBV5-1
j_gene: TRBJ1-2
d_gene: .
abundance: .
CDR3nt: TGCGCCAGCAGCTCCTATACCACCTATGGCTACACCTTC
CDR3aa: CASSSYTTYGYTF

v_gene: TRBV5-4
j_gene: TRBJ2-4
d_gene: .
abundance: .
CDR3nt: TGTGCCAGCAGCTTTAGGGAATCATCCATTCAGCACTTC
CDR3aa: CASSFRESSIQHF

v_gene: TRBV29-1
j_gene: TRBJ1-2
d_gene: TRBD1
abundance: few
CDR3nt: TGCAGCGTTGAACTCTTCCGGGACAGGGCCTTTGACTATGGCTACACCTTC
CDR3aa: CSVELFRDRAFDYGYTF

v_gene: TRBV7-8
j_gene: TRBJ2-3
d_gene: .
abundance: many
CDR3nt: TGTGCCAGCAGCTTAGCGGGGGGGCGCACAGATACGCAGTATTTT
CDR3aa: CASSLAGGRTDTQYF

v_gene: TRBV12-3/TRBV12-4
j_gene: TRBJ1-5
d_gene: .
abundance: few
CDR3nt: TGTGCCAGCAGTTTCCGGTCAGGGGGCAATCAGCCCCAGCATTTT
CDR3aa: CASSFRSGGNQPQHF

v_gene: TRBV7-2
j_gene: TRBJ2-5
d_gene: .
abundance: .
CDR3nt: TGTGCCAGCAGCTCCCCGAGGGGTTGGGAGACCCAGTACTTC
CDR3aa: CASSSPRGWETQYF

v_gene: TRBV5-1
j_gene: TRBJ2-3
d_gene: .
abundance: .
CDR3nt: TGCGCCAGCAGCTTGGAGGGAGTTACAGATACGCAGTATTTT
CDR3aa: CASSLEGVTDTQYF

v_gene: TRBV7-2
j_gene: TRBJ2-2
d_gene: .
abundance: .
CDR3nt: TGTGCCAGCAGCTTAGTTTTGCGGGCGATGAACACCGGGGAGCTGTTTTTT
CDR3aa: CASSLVLRAMNTGELFF

v_gene: TRBV3-1
j_gene: TRBJ2-1
d_gene: .
abundance: .
CDR3nt: TGTGCCAGCAGCCAAGATAGTAGCGGACCCTACAATGAGCAGTTCTTC
CDR3aa: CASSQDSSGPYNEQFF

v_gene: TRBV2
j_gene: TRBJ1-1
d_gene: .
abundance: .
CDR3nt: TGTGCCAGCAGTGTGTTCAGGGAGCGTACTGAAGCTTTCTTT
CDR3aa: CASSVFRERTEAFF

v_gene: TRBV12-3/TRBV12-4
j_gene: TRBJ1-2
d_gene: .
abundance: few
CDR3nt: TGTGCCAGCAGTTTAGGGTCCTCGACGGGTTCCTATGGCGACACCTTC
CDR3aa: CASSLGSSTGSYGDTF

v_gene: TRBV12-3/TRBV12-4
j_gene: TRBJ2-1
d_gene: .
abundance: many
CDR3nt: TGCGCCAGCAGCTTCGGCGGAGACAATGAGCAGTTCTTC
CDR3aa: CASSFGGDNEQFF